What follows are 27 T cell receptor beta chains derived from one specimen sequenced in a study of shared T cell receptors in the human thymus. The protocol was immunoSEQ multiplex PCR, while the TCRdb copy is restricted to in-frame clones and leaves out a portion. Here the sample spans about 710,000 clones, over 75% being singletons. The data also belong to a second study, concerning human thymus T cells.

Material: thymocytes. Source of these receptors: a boy in the first two years of life with a congenital heart defect.

J is TRBJ2-7 and V is TRBV5-1; D might be TRBD1 (7 bases). CDR1 is SGHRS, CDR2 YFSETQ, per germline. Trimming removed 0 bases from V and 1 base from J, with 14 bases in between. The CDR3 loop spans 16 amino acids. The CDR3 loop reads CASSLAGGRRSYEQYF. CDR3 sequence (DNA): TGCGCCAGCAGCTTGGCAGGGGGGCGGAGATCCTACGAGCAGTACTTC.

The rearrangement joins TRBV4-2 to TRBJ2-4; the D gene is possibly TRBD1 (6 bases). The CDR3 is 19 amino acids. V lost 1 base to trimming and J lost 1 base, with 20 bases between them. From germline, CDR1 is LGHNA and CDR2 YNFKEQ. The CDR3 DNA reads as TGTGCCAGCAGCCAAGCGAGGGTGAGGGGGATTTTGGCCAAAAACATTCAGTACTTC. It codes for CASSQARVRGILAKNIQYF.

As to this clone: At one end the junction does not follow the germline gene, possibly because of a read error. Additional DNA sequences in this sample encode the identical CDR3. The chain has TRBV4-1 and TRBJ1-6; weak D call: TRBD1 (5 bases). The V gene's germline CDR1 is MGHRA and CDR2 YSYEKL. CDR3 length: 18 residues. CDR3 nucleotide sequence: TGCGCCAGCAGCCAAGATGGGGGGATCTCCTCCTATAATTCCCCCCTCCACTTT. Translation: CASSQDGGISSYNSPLHF.

V gene TRBV10-2 combines with J gene TRBJ2-1; 8 bases agree with TRBD1. This CDR3 has 18 amino acids. Germline-derived CDR1 and CDR2 are WSHSY and SAAADI. The trim removed 2 bases at V and 0 bases at J, leaving 9 bases unmatched. The CDR3: CASSEPQDRASSYNEQFF. In DNA form, the CDR3 reads TGCGCCAGCAGTGAGCCCCAGGACAGGGCGAGCTCCTACAATGAGCAGTTCTTC.

The chain has TRBV7-9 and TRBJ2-7; D might be TRBD1 (6 bases). Germline loops: CDR1 SEHNR, CDR2 FQNEAQ (reference sequence). The CDR3 extends over 14 amino acids. The V gene lost 6 bases and the J gene lost 3 bases, with 15 bases spanning the gap. Here the CDR3 reads CASSSGHRNYEQYF. Written as DNA, the CDR3 is TGTGCCAGCAGTTCGGGACACCGAAACTACGAGCAGTACTTC. The complete variable domain, with remaining parts taken from reference TRBV7-9 and TRBJ2-7, reads DTGVSQNPRHKITKRGQNVTFRCDPISEHNRLYWYRQTLGQGPEFLTYFQNEAQLEKSRLLSDRFSAERPKGSFSTLEIQRTEQGDSAMYLCASSSGHRNYEQYFGPGTRLTVT.

The rearrangement links TRBV7-9 to TRBJ1-1, with 8 bases that match TRBD1. V lost 2 bases and J lost 1; bases outside the gene matches: 9. Germline lookup yields CDR1 SEHNR and CDR2 FQNEAQ (reference sequence). There are 17 residues in the CDR3. The CDR3 region has the DNA TGTGCCAGCAGCTTAACAGGGGGTGGGGTACGGAACACTGAAGCTTTCTTT. Its translation is CASSLTGGGVRNTEAFF.

V and J are TRBV20-1 and TRBJ2-7; no clear D gene. Trimming left V 6 bases short and J 5 bases short, with 11 bases between. The CDR3 sequence is 11 residues long. Germline V gives CDR1 DFQATT, CDR2 SNEGSKA (reference sequence). Written as DNA, the CDR3 is TGCAGTGCCACCCCCTTAGACGAGCAGTACTTC. As protein: CSATPLDEQYF.

V and J are TRBV27 and TRBJ1-1; 8 bases line up with TRBD1. The CDR3 has 15 amino acids. Germline loops: CDR1 MNHEY, CDR2 SMNVEV (reference sequence). V trimming: 5 bases; J trimming: 5 bases; junction bases outside the gene matches: 10. In DNA, the CDR3 is TGTGCCAGCAGTGGAAGGACAGGGTTCTTAACTGAAGCTTTCTTT. Its protein product is CASSGRTGFLTEAFF.

This clone was picked up one time. The chain uses TRBV7-3 and TRBJ2-7; D perhaps matches TRBD2 (7 bases). This CDR3 comprises 14 residues. Per the germline V gene, CDR1 is SGHTA and CDR2 is FQGTGA. Trimming cost V 5 bases and J 6 bases, with 17 bases left between them. The DNA for the CDR3 is TGTGCCAGCAGCAAAGGGGGGGCCTTGGGCGAGCAGTACTTC. Encoded protein: CASSKGGALGEQYF.

The V and J genes are TRBV5-6 and TRBJ1-1; no firm D call. CDR1 and CDR2 from the germline V gene are SGHDT and YYEEEE. The CDR3 consists of 15 residues. Trimming cost V 4 bases and J 0 bases, with 13 bases left between them. The CDR3 region is CASSHPRGLNTEAFF. CDR3 in DNA: TGTGCCAGCAGCCATCCTCGGGGATTGAACACTGAAGCTTTCTTT.

The gene calls are TRBV27 and TRBJ2-5; 8 nucleotides line up with TRBD1. Germline V lookup: CDR1 MNHEY, CDR2 SMNVEV (reference sequence). Unmatched junction bases numbered 3, after V lost 2 bases and J lost 1 base. This CDR3 contains 15 residues. The CDR3 DNA follows: TGTGCCAGCAGTTTACAAGGACAGGGCCAAGAGACCCAGTACTTC. This gives the protein CASSLQGQGQETQYF.

This rearrangement joins TRBV7-2 to TRBJ1-1, with 12 nucleotides matching TRBD1. From germline, CDR1 is SGHTA and CDR2 FQGNSA. The CDR3 has 17 amino acids. J gave up 1 base and V 5 bases, and 8 bases lay outside the gene matches. This chain's CDR3 is CASSLRDRGPENTEAFF. The CDR3 bases are TGTGCCAGCAGCCTACGGGACAGGGGGCCCGAGAACACTGAAGCTTTCTTT.

V is TRBV11-2 and J is TRBJ2-1; D is unresolved. The CDR3 runs 12 residues. The V gene's germline CDR1 is SGHAT and CDR2 FQNNGV. Trimming pared 2 bases from V and 5 bases from J, leaving 4 bases between. The CDR3 here is CASSLPDNEQFF. CDR3 sequence (DNA): TGTGCCAGCAGCTTACCCGACAATGAGCAGTTCTTC.

The V call is TRBV9, the J call TRBJ1-4; possibly TRBD1 for D (6 bases). Deletions cut 3 bases from V and 4 bases from J, with 19 bases between. The CDR3 extends over 17 amino acids. Germline V gene data show CDR1 as SGDLS and CDR2 as YYNGEE. CDR3 region: CASSAQGGVRDNEKLFF. DNA of the CDR3: TGTGCCAGCAGCGCTCAAGGGGGGGTCAGGGATAATGAAAAACTGTTTTTT.

The chain recombines TRBV6-6 with TRBJ2-1; 8 positions match TRBD1. The V segment lost 0 bases and the J segment 9 bases; nucleotides outside the gene matches: 10. The germline CDR1 and CDR2 sequences are MNHNY and SVGAGI (reference sequence). This CDR3 comprises 16 residues. This chain's CDR3 is CASSYSGQGVTFEQFF. CDR3 DNA: TGTGCCAGCAGTTACTCTGGACAGGGAGTCACTTTTGAGCAGTTCTTC.

As for this clone: One end of the junction fails to match germline, which may point to a read error. Within the sample, other DNA sequences also encode this same CDR3. As DNA, the CDR3 is TGCGCCAGCAGTTGGACAGGGGATAATTCCCCCCTCCACTTT. Its protein product is CASSWTGDNSPLHF. The chain recombines TRBV5-1 with TRBJ1-6; 9 positions agree with TRBD1. CDR3 length equals 14 residues. Germline CDR1 is SGHRS and CDR2 is YFSETQ.

This chain joins TRBV28 and TRBJ1-1, with 9 bases fitting TRBD1. CDR1 and CDR2 from the germline V gene are MDHEN and SYDVKM. This CDR3 has 17 amino acids. V lost 5 bases, J lost 0 bases, and 10 bases stayed unmatched. The DNA of the CDR3 is TGTGCCAGCAGTCGCGGGGCACAGGGGGCCTTGAACACTGAAGCTTTCTTT. Protein: CASSRGAQGALNTEAFF.

The chain is built from TRBV2 and TRBJ2-1, with TRBD2 matching 13 bases. V lost 2 bases, J lost 6 bases, and 10 bases stayed unmatched. Per the germline V gene, CDR1 is SNHLY and CDR2 is FYNNEI. The CDR3 extends over 18 amino acids. This CDR3 reads CASSESTSGRGIPNEQFF. The CDR3 DNA reads as TGTGCCAGCAGTGAATCTACTAGCGGGAGGGGAATACCCAATGAGCAGTTCTTC.

This rearrangement joins TRBV5-6 to TRBJ2-3; D uncertain. Germline V lookup: CDR1 SGHDT, CDR2 YYEEEE. This CDR3 is built from 16 residues. The germline V and J ends were trimmed by 4 bases and 2 bases, with 17 bases remaining between them. CDR3 nucleotides: TGTGCCAGCAGCGAGCCTCTATCGCGCTCCACAGATACGCAGTATTTT. Translating it yields CASSEPLSRSTDTQYF.

V gene TRBV28 combines with J gene TRBJ1-2; 10 bases match TRBD1. The CDR3 runs to 16 residues. From germline, CDR1 is MDHEN and CDR2 SYDVKM. The J segment lost 0 bases and the V segment lost 5 bases, leaving 6 bases of the junction unmatched. CDR3 amino acids: CASSPDRGRANYGYTF. The CDR3 DNA follows: TGTGCCAGCAGTCCGGACAGGGGGAGAGCTAACTATGGCTACACCTTC.

The chain carries TRBV27 and TRBJ2-3; tentative D call: TRBD1 (5 bases). Trimming removed 4 bases from V and 4 bases from J, with 21 bases in between. Germline CDR1 reads MNHEY; CDR2 reads SMNVEV (reference sequence). This CDR3 is built from 17 residues. CDR3 protein: CASSSYWTEGDPDTQYF. Written as DNA, the CDR3 is TGTGCCAGCAGTTCATACTGGACCGAAGGGGATCCAGATACGCAGTATTTT.

The chain joins TRBV27 to TRBJ2-2, with a possible D match to TRBD1 (5 bases). The CDR3 is 14 residues long. Trimming took off 7 bases at V and 6 bases at J, with 15 bases between the two ends. The germline CDR1 and CDR2 sequences are MNHEY and SMNVEV (reference sequence). The CDR3 spells CASKVVRAAGELFF. The DNA of the CDR3 is TGTGCCAGCAAGGTGGTCAGGGCGGCCGGGGAGCTGTTTTTT.

The chain employs TRBV5-4 and TRBJ2-1, with 11 bases aligning to TRBD2. The germline V gene has CDR1 SGHNT and CDR2 YYREEE (reference sequence). The CDR3 has 16 residues. With 4 bases clipped from V and 3 bases from J, the junction kept 6 bases outside the gene matches. The CDR3, as DNA: TGTGCCAGCAGCACCCAGACTAGCGGGGTCTACAATGAGCAGTTCTTC. It is translated as CASSTQTSGVYNEQFF.

This chain joins TRBV7-9 and TRBJ2-3; 8 nucleotides agree with TRBD2. Losses at the gene ends were 4 bases for V and 1 base for J; bases not matched to a gene: 7. The CDR3 runs 16 residues. Germline lookup yields CDR1 SEHNR and CDR2 FQNEAQ (reference sequence). The CDR3, as DNA: TGTGCCAGCAGCTGCACACCGGGACTAGGCACAGATACGCAGTATTTT. Its protein is CASSCTPGLGTDTQYF.

This clone showed up just a few times. This chain joins TRBV5-1 and TRBJ2-1; 7 bases align to TRBD2. The ends lost 0 bases at V and 7 bases at J; junction bases unmatched: 13. This CDR3 comprises 17 residues. Germline V gene sequence: CDR1 SGHRS, CDR2 YFSETQ. The CDR3 loop is CASSLGIWREPRNEQFF. The CDR3 bases are TGCGCCAGCAGCTTGGGGATCTGGCGGGAGCCTAGAAATGAGCAGTTCTTC.

The genes are TRBV6-6 and TRBJ1-5; D remains ambiguous. V was trimmed by 4 bases and J by 4 bases, leaving 17 bases between them. The CDR3 totals 16 residues. Looked up from germline, CDR1 is MNHNY and CDR2 is SVGAGI (reference sequence). CDR3 protein: CASSSLRVGGNQPQHF. CDR3 nucleotides: TGTGCCAGCAGTTCCCTTCGGGTAGGCGGGAATCAGCCCCAGCATTTT.

The V gene is TRBV25-1, the J gene TRBJ2-3; the match to TRBD1 covers 7 bases. The CDR3 sequence is 15 residues long. V dropped 2 bases and J dropped 0; count of bases not matched to a gene: 2. CDR1 and CDR2 (germline): MGHDK, SYGVNS. The CDR3 reads CASSEGTVSTDTQYF. CDR3 sequence (DNA): TGTGCCAGCAGTGAAGGGACAGTTAGCACAGATACGCAGTATTTT.